This TCR beta chain is drawn from a study of OX40 agonist ivuxolimab in advanced cancers. At the level of the study: An anti-OX40 (CD134) antibody with agonistic activity, ivuxolimab, was administered to patients.

Clones were read by immunoSEQ multiplex PCR, and TCRdb kept only the in-frame ones, dropping some. The sample gives under 85,000 clones, around 90% of which show up once; approximately 0.3% is in the top ten. Broader study findings: The study found among the lowest clonal expansion in partial responders at 0.1-3.0 mg/kg.

Turning to this clone: Its specificity is unknown.

Trimming removed 4 bases from V and 4 bases from J; junction bases left unmatched: 8. The CDR3 loop spans 17 amino acids. Looked up from germline, CDR1 is LNHDA and CDR2 is SQIVND (reference sequence). The gene calls are TRBV19 and TRBJ2-2, with TRBD2 matching over 11 bases. The sequence was obtained from an adult with an advanced solid tumor such as melanoma, head and neck, liver or kidney cancer. Sequenced material: CD4+ or CD8+ T cells sorted from blood, taken in a trial of the OX40 agonist ivuxolimab. The CDR3 region has the DNA TGTGCCAGTAGTACCTTTAGCGGGAGGGCCGGCACCGGGGAGCTGTTTTTT. As protein: CASSTFSGRAGTGELFF.